A single sample gave rise to the 25 T cell receptor beta chains below, sequenced in a study of blood T cells in healthy people across ages. A J-beta primer mix and a sample-barcoded 5' primer were used in a second PCR of roughly 6 to 12 cycles. TCRdb independently ran MiXCR on the 5' RACE reads; one entry per CDR3 protein. This table holds more than 1.4 million distinct CDR3 sequences, approximately 40% found once. Material: blood. The source is a woman aged 18 to 35 in good health.

The gene calls are TRBV6-5 and TRBJ1-2, with 7 bases fitting TRBD1. Germline V lookup: CDR1 MNHEY, CDR2 SVGAGI. The CDR3 is 17 residues long. After removal of 0 bases from V and 3 bases from J, the junction contained 10 bases not matched to a gene. CDR3 in amino acids: CASSYSAGGSGYYGYTF. The CDR3 nucleotides read TGTGCCAGCAGTTACTCGGCAGGGGGATCCGGGTACTATGGCTACACCTTC.

The CDR3 loop reads CASSQPGLADNNEQFF. In nucleotides, the CDR3 is TGTGCCAGCAGCCAGCCGGGACTAGCGGACAACAATGAGCAGTTCTTC. The rearrangement joins TRBV14 to TRBJ2-1; 11 nucleotides match TRBD2. The V gene end was trimmed by 3 bases and the J gene end by 5 bases; junction bases not matched to a gene: 6. The CDR3 totals 16 residues. Germline V gene data show CDR1 as SGHDN and CDR2 as FVKESK.

This chain uses TRBV28 with TRBJ2-5; TRBD1 agrees at 7 bases. CDR1 MDHEN and CDR2 SYDVKM come from the germline V gene. The length of the CDR3 is 18 residues. V trimming: 6 bases; J trimming: 2 bases; junction bases outside the gene matches: 18. CDR3 sequence reads: CASSTRGWGEGAQETQYF. CDR3 nucleotide sequence: TGTGCCAGCAGCACCCGTGGTTGGGGTGAGGGGGCTCAAGAGACCCAGTACTTC. The variable domain in full, completed from reference TRBV28 and TRBJ2-5, reads DVKVTQSSRYLVKRTGEKVFLECVQDMDHENMFWYRQDPGLGLRLIYFSYDVKMKEKGDIPEGYSVSREKKERFSLILESASTNQTSMYLCASSTRGWGEGAQETQYFGPGTRLLVL.

The rearrangement uses TRBV29-1 and TRBJ2-7, with TRBD1 matching 9 bases. Per the germline V gene, CDR1 is SQVTM and CDR2 is ANQGSEA. The CDR3 extends over 14 amino acids. V lost 4 bases and J lost 5; bases outside the gene matches: 9. CDR3 coding DNA: TGCAGCGTTGGGACAGGGGTCGTCTATAACGAGCAGTACTTC. It yields the protein CSVGTGVVYNEQYF.

The chain employs TRBV5-1 and TRBJ1-5; a possible D gene is TRBD1 (6 bases). CDR3 size: 14 residues. Germline loops: CDR1 SGHRS, CDR2 YFSETQ. V was pared by 0 bases and J by 5 bases, with 9 bases between. The CDR3 sequence: CASSLEPGDQPQHF. For the CDR3, the DNA is TGCGCCAGCAGCTTGGAACCAGGGGATCAGCCCCAGCATTTT.

In this sample, this clonotype turned up many times. This chain uses TRBV4-2 with TRBJ2-1; D may be TRBD1 (6 bases). There are 17 residues in the CDR3. Germline CDR1 LGHNA, CDR2 YNFKEQ. Deletions cut 0 bases from V and 0 bases from J, with 12 bases between. CDR3 DNA sequence: TGTGCCAGCAGCCAAGATCTTGGGGGCAGCTCCTACAATGAGCAGTTCTTC. Translated, it gives CASSQDLGGSSYNEQFF.

The table lists this clonotype with a few counts. The rearrangement joins TRBV9 to TRBJ1-6; D is possibly TRBD1 (6 bases). CDR1 is SGDLS, CDR2 YYNGEE, per germline. The CDR3 sequence is 15 residues long. Trimming removed 3 bases at V and 6 bases at J, with 13 bases between. CDR3 DNA: TGTGCCAGCAGCGCCAACCTACAGGGTAATTCACCCCTCCACTTT. Encoded protein: CASSANLQGNSPLHF.

This clonotype was found once. The rearrangement joins TRBV5-1 to TRBJ1-2; 7 positions agree with TRBD1. Germline CDR1 SGHRS, CDR2 YFSETQ. This CDR3 contains 13 residues. Unmatched junction bases numbered 8, after V lost 4 bases and J lost 8 bases. CDR3 nucleotide sequence: TGCGCCAGCAGCAGGGGGGACAGTGTCGGCTACACCTTC. Translation gives CASSRGDSVGYTF.

The genes are TRBV28 and TRBJ2-5; weak D call: TRBD2 (6 bases). The CDR3 is 15 amino acids. Germline CDR1 and CDR2: MDHEN and SYDVKM. Trimming removed 7 bases from V and 5 bases from J, with 20 bases in between. CDR3 loop: CASTLLAEGRETQYF. The CDR3 DNA follows: TGTGCCAGCACCCTCTTAGCGGAAGGGAGGGAGACCCAGTACTTC.

This sequence joins TRBV6-2 or TRBV6-3 and TRBJ2-1; 9 nucleotides align to TRBD2. The J call may be incorrect, as the DNA end agrees better with TRBJ2-7. From germline, CDR1 is MNHEY and CDR2 SVGEGT. CDR3 length equals 16 residues. DNA for the CDR3: TGTGCCAGCAGTTACTCCTATAGCGGGGGTGTCAATGAGCAGTACTTC. This encodes CASSYSYSGGVNEQYF.

The V gene is TRBV5-1, the J gene TRBJ2-7; the D is unclear. The CDR3 spans 15 residues. Germline V gene lookup returns CDR1 SGHRS and CDR2 YFSETQ. The V end was cut by 0 bases, the J end by 4 bases, with 14 bases between. Here the CDR3 DNA reads TGCGCCAGCAGCTTGGTACGAGGTCTTGATTACGAGCAGTACTTC. This codes for CASSLVRGLDYEQYF.

This clonotype is a singleton in its sample. V usage is TRBV6-2 or TRBV6-3 and J usage is TRBJ2-1, with D possibly matching TRBD2 (6 bases). CDR1 is MNHEY, CDR2 SVGEGT, per germline. The CDR3 is 16 amino acids. The V end was cut by 6 bases, the J end by 5 bases, with 20 bases between. Written as DNA, the CDR3 is TGTGCCAGCAGCTCCCCCGGGACTCGCCTAGACAATGAGCAGTTCTTC. As protein: CASSSPGTRLDNEQFF.

The CDR3 nucleotides are TGTGCCAGCACCGCGTCGGGAATGTATGAATATGGCTACACCTTC. It yields the protein CASTASGMYEYGYTF. The genes are TRBV7-9 and TRBJ1-2; D unclear. The CDR3 spans 15 residues. Germline loops: CDR1 SEHNR, CDR2 FQNEAQ (reference sequence). V shed 7 bases and J shed 5 bases, with 20 bases lying between them.

The CDR3 coding sequence is TGCAGTGCTAGAGATTATCAGGGACCAGCGGGAGCATCGAATGAGCAGTTCTTC. Residues: CSARDYQGPAGASNEQFF. The chain employs TRBV20-1 and TRBJ2-1; 8 positions match TRBD2. Germline V lookup: CDR1 DFQATT, CDR2 SNEGSKA (reference sequence). The J segment lost 7 bases and the V segment lost 0 bases, leaving 17 bases of the junction unmatched. The CDR3 consists of 18 residues.

This clonotype was counted a few times. This chain links TRBV7-9 with TRBJ2-3; possibly TRBD2 for D (6 bases). Germline CDR1 SEHNR, CDR2 FQNEAQ (reference sequence). V was cut by 6 bases and J by 6 bases, with 19 bases left in between. The CDR3 covers 15 residues. CDR3: CASRRSGGGADTQYF. CDR3 in DNA: TGTGCCAGCAGGCGGAGCGGTGGAGGGGCCGATACGCAGTATTTT.

This clonotype has just a few counts. The V and J genes are TRBV25-1 and TRBJ1-2; the D gene is possibly TRBD1 (6 bases). Germline lookup yields CDR1 MGHDK and CDR2 SYGVNS. V shed 9 bases and J shed 7 bases, with 12 bases lying between them. The CDR3 loop spans 11 amino acids. This CDR3 reads CASPSRGGYTF. The CDR3 DNA reads as TGTGCCAGTCCTTCCAGGGGTGGCTACACCTTC.

The rearrangement links TRBV11-2 to TRBJ1-2; no clear D. The CDR3 is made up of 15 amino acids. Trimming pared 0 bases from V and 6 bases from J, leaving 14 bases between. CDR1 SGHAT and CDR2 FQNNGV come from the germline V gene. The CDR3 DNA reads TGTGCCAGCAGCTTAGAGGTCCGGCCCGAGAATGGCTACACCTTC. Translated, it gives CASSLEVRPENGYTF.

This clonotype was counted only a few times. The J gene is TRBJ1-2, the V gene TRBV10-3; D unresolved. The V gene lost 0 bases and the J gene lost 4 bases, with 12 bases spanning the gap. CDR3 size: 15 residues. The germline CDR1 and CDR2 sequences are ENHRY and SYGVKD. DNA for the CDR3: TGTGCCATCAGTGAGTCGGAGTGGGCTTTCTATGGCTACACCTTC. Translating it yields CAISESEWAFYGYTF.

The rearrangement uses TRBV27 and TRBJ2-1; D possibly corresponds to TRBD1 (5 bases). The DNA matches TRBJ2-7 better at its end, which makes the J call doubtful. Germline CDR1 MNHEY, CDR2 SMNVEV (reference sequence). The CDR3 extends over 14 amino acids. CDR3: CASSLLGLDNEQYF. The DNA for the CDR3 is TGTGCCAGCAGTTTATTAGGTCTGGACAATGAGCAGTACTTC.

This clonotype has only a few counts. The chain links TRBV20-1 to TRBJ2-3; 8 bases are shared with TRBD1. The V segment lost 5 bases and the J segment 2 bases; nucleotides outside the gene matches: 6. CDR3 length: 14 amino acids. Looked up from germline, CDR1 is DFQATT and CDR2 is SNEGSKA (reference sequence). CDR3: CSAYRQGPTDTQYF. CDR3 in DNA: TGCAGTGCTTACAGACAGGGGCCCACAGATACGCAGTATTTT.

V and J are TRBV6-6 and TRBJ1-6; D possibly corresponds to TRBD1 (5 bases). The CDR3 is 14 amino acids. Trimming pared 8 bases from V and 8 bases from J, leaving 16 bases between. CDR1 is MNHNY, CDR2 SVGAGI, per germline (reference sequence). The CDR3 loop is CASGRPGFDSPLHF. In DNA, the CDR3 is TGTGCCAGCGGCCGCCCAGGGTTTGATTCACCCCTCCACTTT.

The chain joins TRBV11-2 to TRBJ2-1; 13 bases fit TRBD2. CDR3 size: 21 residues. Germline CDR1 and CDR2: SGHAT and FQNNGV. V lost 4 bases, J lost 2 bases, and 17 bases stayed unmatched. The CDR3 protein is CASSSNRGLAGPRGTYNEQFF. CDR3 DNA sequence: TGTGCCAGCAGCTCGAACAGGGGACTAGCGGGACCAAGGGGGACCTACAATGAGCAGTTCTTC.

The chain has TRBV6-5 and TRBJ2-6; D is undetermined. Trimming left V 5 bases short and J 1 base short, with 12 bases between. The CDR3 sequence is 16 residues long. Germline CDR1 MNHEY, CDR2 SVGAGI. The CDR3 loop reads CASSLRFSSGANVLTF. The DNA for the CDR3 is TGTGCCAGCAGTCTAAGGTTCTCTTCTGGGGCCAACGTCCTGACTTTC.

The chain joins TRBV10-2 to TRBJ2-1; TRBD2 aligns across 8 bases. V lost 0 bases, J lost 3 bases, and 22 bases stayed unmatched. In germline, CDR1 is WSHSY, CDR2 SAAADI. The CDR3 contains 22 residues. Here the CDR3 DNA reads TGCGCCAGCAGTGAGTCCCCCACGCCCCGGCGCGCCGTAGCGGGAAGCTACAATGAGCAGTTCTTC. It codes for CASSESPTPRRAVAGSYNEQFF.

On this clonotype: An end of the junction differs from the germline gene, which may be a read error. V and J are TRBV12-3 or TRBV12-4 and TRBJ2-5, with 9 positions matching TRBD2. CDR3 size: 14 residues. For the CDR3, the DNA is TGCCCACCCAGGCTAGCGGGGAACCAAGAGACCCAGTACTTC. It encodes CPPRLAGNQETQYF.